This T cell receptor beta chain was sequenced for a study of early T cells in non-severe SARS-CoV-2 infection. Turning to the study itself: The sequenced material was bulk RNA from unsorted whole blood, and its chains were unpaired.

Whole-study findings and limits: Anti-spike CD8 responses were favored by VDJdb matching, which missed private and CD4 specificities.

Attachment of unique molecular identifiers to individual cDNA molecules was performed. One entry per CDR3 protein results from TCRdb running MiXCR on the 5' RACE reads. In the table there are tens of thousands of distinct CDR3 sequences, approximately 13% of which are singletons. In the case of this clonotype: The antigen is not known.

Material: whole blood. The receptor's source is an adult who was a healthcare worker with PCR-confirmed SARS-CoV-2 infection or an uninfected control (not recorded which).

The CDR3: CSVVSGARSYEQYF. The CDR3 DNA follows: TGCAGCGTTGTTAGCGGGGCACGCTCCTACGAGCAGTACTTC. The chain couples TRBV29-1 to TRBJ2-7; 8 bases are shared with TRBD2. CDR1 SQVTM and CDR2 ANQGSEA come from the germline V gene. J lost 0 bases, V lost 4 bases, and 5 bases had no gene match. CDR3 size: 14 residues.